Listed here are 30 T cell receptor beta chains from one sample, sequenced in a study of CD8 T cells in ankylosing spondylitis. Via MiXCR, TCRdb re-called the 5' RACE reads, giving one row per CDR3 protein. The sample includes 80,000 to 100,000 distinct CDR3 sequences, 8.5% to 9% seen only once; the top ten take 4.5% to 5.5%. The specimen sequenced was blood, either unsorted or a sorted T cell fraction (not recorded which). These receptors were taken from a male donor with ankylosing spondylitis or in good health (not recorded which).

The sample holds many counts of this clonotype. This chain links TRBV9 with TRBJ2-7; 11 bases agree with TRBD2. V lost 4 bases, J lost 4 bases, and 4 bases stayed unmatched. This CDR3 has 14 amino acids. Germline CDR1 is SGDLS and CDR2 is YYNGEE. The CDR3 is CASSPTSGEYEQYF. In DNA form, the CDR3 reads TGTGCCAGCAGCCCGACTAGCGGGGAATACGAGCAGTACTTC.

This clonotype appeared a few times. V is TRBV6-1 and J is TRBJ1-3; tentatively, D is TRBD1 (6 bases). Trimming stripped 7 bases from V and 4 bases from J, with 14 bases between. The CDR3 runs 14 residues. Germline CDR1 is MNHNS and CDR2 is SASEGT. The CDR3 DNA reads TGTGCCAGCATGGAGGGGGTCGCAGGAAACACCATATATTTT. This encodes CASMEGVAGNTIYF.

This clonotype was seen many times. CDR3 bases: TGTGCCAGTGGGGGCTACACTGAAGCTTTCTTT. Protein product: CASGGYTEAFF. V gene TRBV19 combines with J gene TRBJ1-1; D might be TRBD1 (6 bases). From germline, CDR1 is LNHDA and CDR2 SQIVND (reference sequence). CDR3 length equals 11 residues. Trimming removed 8 bases at V and 3 bases at J, with 7 bases between.

In this sample, this clonotype turned up many times. The rearrangement uses TRBV5-1 and TRBJ2-3; 10 bases fit TRBD1. The CDR3 spans 16 residues. Germline V gives CDR1 SGHRS, CDR2 YFSETQ. Losses at the gene ends were 4 bases for V and 4 bases for J; bases not matched to a gene: 9. The CDR3 loop reads CASSRWPGQGSDTQYF. The CDR3 nucleotides read TGCGCCAGCAGCCGATGGCCGGGACAGGGGTCAGATACGCAGTATTTT.

The sample holds many counts of this clonotype. This CDR3 is CSARVVHRETEAFF. The DNA of the CDR3 is TGCAGTGCTAGGGTAGTCCACCGGGAAACTGAAGCTTTCTTT. The V gene is TRBV20-1, the J gene TRBJ1-1, with D uncertain. The germline V gene encodes CDR1 DFQATT and CDR2 SNEGSKA (reference sequence). With 3 bases removed from V and 5 bases from J, the gap between germline ends came to 16 bases. The CDR3 is 14 amino acids.

This clonotype was seen repeatedly, ten times or more. The gene calls are TRBV27 and TRBJ2-3; weak D call: TRBD1 (5 bases). The V end was cut by 7 bases, the J end by 0 bases, with 11 bases between. Germline CDR1 is MNHEY and CDR2 is SMNVEV (reference sequence). This CDR3 contains 14 residues. The CDR3, as DNA: TGTGCCAGCAAAGGGGCCGATAGCACAGATACGCAGTATTTT. Protein product: CASKGADSTDTQYF.

This clonotype was seen many times. J is TRBJ2-4 and V is TRBV10-3; D may be TRBD2 (5 bases). CDR1 is ENHRY and CDR2 is SYGVKD in the germline V gene. Trimming took 0 bases from V and 3 from J, leaving 9 bases between them. There are 15 residues in the CDR3. In nucleotides, the CDR3 is TGTGCCATCAGTGAGTCACGGGAAAGCAAAAACATTCAGTACTTC. Its protein is CAISESRESKNIQYF.

This clonotype was counted at least ten times. The chain couples TRBV20-1 to TRBJ2-3, with TRBD2 identical over 10 bases. V was clipped by 6 bases and J by 5 bases; unmatched bases: 11. CDR1 and CDR2 from the germline V gene are DFQATT and SNEGSKA (reference sequence). This CDR3 has 15 amino acids. The CDR3 loop is CSAAIAGGLVDTQYF. The CDR3 nucleotides read TGCAGTGCAGCGATAGCGGGGGGTCTGGTAGATACGCAGTATTTT.

This clonotype occurred many times. For the CDR3, the DNA is TGTGCCAGCTCACCGGACGGCCCAATCTCTGGAAACACCATATATTTT. This gives the protein CASSPDGPISGNTIYF. The chain links TRBV18 to TRBJ1-3; D unclear. The V and J ends lost 3 bases and 0 bases respectively, with 12 bases between them. Germline values: CDR1 KGHSH, CDR2 LQKENI. The CDR3 has 16 amino acids.

This clonotype has ten or more counts. This chain uses TRBV14 with TRBJ1-4; tentative D call: TRBD1 (5 bases). This CDR3 spans 15 amino acids. Trimming pared 3 bases from V and 3 bases from J, leaving 11 bases between. The germline V gene encodes CDR1 SGHDN and CDR2 FVKESK. In nucleotides, the CDR3 is TGTGCCAGCAGCCAGCAGGGTGCGGCTAATGAAAAACTGTTTTTT. Translation gives CASSQQGAANEKLFF. Combining the CDR3 with reference TRBV14 and TRBJ1-4 gives the whole variable domain EAGVTQFPSHSVIEKGQTVTLRCDPISGHDNLYWYRRVMGKEIKFLLHFVKESKQDESGMPNNRFLAERTGGTYSTLKVQPAELEDSGVYFCASSQQGAANEKLFFGSGTQLSVL.

This clonotype was counted many times. V usage is TRBV7-9 and J usage is TRBJ2-7, with D possibly TRBD1 on 5 matching bases. Between the trimmed V and J ends, which lost 3 bases and 0 bases, there was a span of 9 bases. The CDR3 covers 14 residues. The germline V gene encodes CDR1 SEHNR and CDR2 FQNEAQ (reference sequence). Here the CDR3 DNA reads TGTGCCAGCAGCTTGGGGCTGGGCTCCTACGAGCAGTACTTC. Protein product: CASSLGLGSYEQYF.

This chain joins TRBV20-1 and TRBJ2-7, with a weak D call TRBD2 (6 bases). The CDR3 is 14 residues long. The ends were cut back, 5 bases at V and 7 bases at J, with 21 bases in the middle. Germline V CDR1 and CDR2: DFQATT, SNEGSKA (reference sequence). CDR3 amino acids: CSAGTGTGGREQYF. The DNA of the CDR3 is TGCAGTGCTGGAACCGGGACTGGGGGTCGAGAGCAGTACTTC.

Ten or more counts support this clonotype. The V and J genes are TRBV20-1 and TRBJ2-7; 8 nucleotides align to TRBD1. V dropped 6 bases and J dropped 4; count of bases not matched to a gene: 11. The germline V gene has CDR1 DFQATT and CDR2 SNEGSKA (reference sequence). CDR3 length equals 14 residues. The DNA for the CDR3 is TGCAGTGCGACCGAGCTGGGACAGGCTTACGAGCAGTACTTC. It specifies CSATELGQAYEQYF.

This clonotype was detected many times. The CDR3 DNA reads TGCAGTACTCCGTCGGAGGGAACAAACATTCAGTACTTC. Translating it yields CSTPSEGTNIQYF. The chain carries TRBV20-1 and TRBJ2-4; D is perhaps TRBD2 (6 bases). Trimming shortened V by 8 bases and J by 6 bases, and 17 bases separated the two germline ends. The CDR3 length is 13 residues. The V gene's germline CDR1 is DFQATT and CDR2 SNEGSKA (reference sequence).

This clonotype has only a few counts. The chain combines TRBV20-1 with TRBJ2-6; unclear D gene. The CDR3 sequence is 17 residues long. Between the trimmed V and J ends, which lost 3 bases and 0 bases, there was a span of 15 bases. The germline V gene has CDR1 DFQATT and CDR2 SNEGSKA (reference sequence). CDR3 nucleotide sequence: TGCAGTGCTAGTCAAGGCTTTGTCACCTCTGGGGCCAACGTCCTGACTTTC. Amino acids: CSASQGFVTSGANVLTF.

This chain connects TRBV2 to TRBJ2-7, with 11 bases fitting TRBD1. This CDR3 is 18 amino acids long. Trimming took 3 bases from V and 1 from J; bases not matched to a gene: 11. Germline CDR1 and CDR2: SNHLY and FYNNEI. The CDR3 nucleotides are TGTGCCAGCAGTGAGGTCCCTGGACAGGGGGCGAAGTCCTACGAGCAGTACTTC. Its protein is CASSEVPGQGAKSYEQYF.

This clonotype has a count of ten or more. The V call is TRBV21-1, the J call TRBJ1-1; the table gives TRBD1 as D, unverified against the DNA. TRBV21-1 is a documented pseudogene. This CDR3 is 14 amino acids long. The CDR3 region has the DNA TGTGCCAGCAGCAGGGGCAGGGGGCGCCCTGAAGCTTTCTTT. Amino acid sequence: CASSRGRGRPEAFF.

This clonotype was seen repeatedly, ten times or more. This chain joins TRBV28 and TRBJ2-7; 10 bases are shared with TRBD1. V trimming: 5 bases; J trimming: 12 bases; junction bases outside the gene matches: 4. The CDR3 runs 11 residues. CDR1 is MDHEN and CDR2 is SYDVKM in the germline V gene. This chain's CDR3 is CASSGDRGPYF. Here the CDR3 DNA reads TGTGCCAGCAGTGGAGACAGGGGGCCGTACTTC.

This clonotype has a count of ten or more. The chain employs TRBV5-1 and TRBJ1-1; 10 bases align to TRBD1. The CDR3 is 16 amino acids. V lost 4 bases, J lost 0 bases, and 6 bases stayed unmatched. Germline values: CDR1 SGHRS, CDR2 YFSETQ. CDR3 region: CASSLGQGGLNTEAFF. The CDR3, as DNA: TGCGCCAGCAGCCTTGGACAGGGGGGACTGAACACTGAAGCTTTCTTT.

This clonotype was counted ten times or more. This chain connects TRBV5-1 to TRBJ2-3, with 12 nucleotides matching TRBD2. The CDR3 has 16 residues. The germline CDR1 and CDR2 sequences are SGHRS and YFSETQ. V lost 4 bases to trimming and J lost 2 bases; unmatched junction nucleotides: 5. The CDR3 loop reads CASSLTSGGFTDTQYF. CDR3 coding DNA: TGCGCCAGCAGCCTTACTAGCGGGGGGTTCACAGATACGCAGTATTTT.

The sample holds many counts of this clonotype. The chain combines TRBV5-1 with TRBJ2-3; 9 bases match TRBD2. Germline V gene sequence: CDR1 SGHRS, CDR2 YFSETQ. This CDR3 contains 17 residues. With V trimmed by 4 bases and J by 3 bases, 12 bases remained unmatched. Here the CDR3 reads CASSDGAGTSTTDTQYF. The CDR3 bases are TGCGCCAGCAGCGATGGAGCCGGGACTAGCACAACAGATACGCAGTATTTT.

V is TRBV12-3 or TRBV12-4 and J is TRBJ2-3; D is perhaps TRBD1 (6 bases). This CDR3 is 18 amino acids long. The CDR3 is CTLSLGAGDPPSTDTQYF. CDR3 nucleotide sequence: TGTACCCTCAGTTTAGGGGCAGGGGATCCCCCTAGCACAGATACGCAGTATTTT.

This clonotype was detected many times. The chain links TRBV6-1 to TRBJ2-5, with a weak D call TRBD1 (5 bases). V dropped 3 bases and J dropped 5 bases, with 16 bases sitting between them. Germline CDR1 MNHNS, CDR2 SASEGT. The CDR3 consists of 15 residues. CDR3 DNA sequence: TGTGCCAGCAGTGAGAGACAGCCCGAATGGGAGACCCAGTACTTC. Its protein product is CASSERQPEWETQYF.

This rearrangement joins TRBV7-9 to TRBJ2-7; TRBD1 matches at 7 bases. CDR3 size: 14 residues. The J segment lost 2 bases and the V segment lost 5 bases, leaving 6 bases of the junction unmatched. Per germline, CDR1 SEHNR and CDR2 FQNEAQ (reference sequence). The CDR3 sequence: CASSARDRPYEQYF. For the CDR3, the DNA is TGTGCCAGCAGCGCCAGGGACAGACCCTACGAGCAGTACTTC.

At least ten counts were recorded for this clonotype. The genes are TRBV20-1 and TRBJ1-5; tentatively, D is TRBD1 (5 bases). The germline V gene has CDR1 DFQATT and CDR2 SNEGSKA (reference sequence). The CDR3 length is 12 residues. Trimming stripped 3 bases from V and 7 bases from J, with 10 bases between. In DNA form, the CDR3 reads TGCAGTGCTAGGATCTGGGACCAGCCCCAGCATTTT. Translating it yields CSARIWDQPQHF.

This clonotype was picked up a small number of times. This chain uses TRBV24-1 with TRBJ2-2, with TRBD2 matching over 15 bases. The CDR3 contains 18 residues. The junction had 6 bases not matched to a gene; V was cut back by 1 base and J by 7 bases. Germline assignment: CDR1 KGHDR and CDR2 SFDVKD. CDR3 DNA sequence: TGTGCCACCAGTGATTTCCTCGGACTAGCGGGGGGGAACGGGGAGCTGTTTTTT. It is translated as CATSDFLGLAGGNGELFF.

J is TRBJ1-2 and V is TRBV2, with TRBD1 as a possible D gene (5 bases). Between the trimmed V and J ends, which lost 8 bases and 4 bases, there was a span of 11 bases. Per germline, CDR1 SNHLY and CDR2 FYNNEI. The CDR3 consists of 12 residues. CDR3 amino acids: CASEVGGYGYTF. Written as DNA, the CDR3 is TGTGCCAGCGAGGTGGGGGGCTATGGCTACACCTTC.

At least ten counts were recorded for this clonotype. The gene calls are TRBV20-1 and TRBJ2-7; D might be TRBD2 (6 bases). V lost 4 bases to trimming and J lost 0 bases, with 13 bases between them. Germline V gives CDR1 DFQATT, CDR2 SNEGSKA (reference sequence). The CDR3 covers 14 residues. The CDR3 spells CSATGDLSSYEQYF. CDR3 DNA: TGCAGTGCTACTGGGGACTTAAGCTCCTACGAGCAGTACTTC.

This clonotype was picked up many times. The chain carries TRBV12-3 or TRBV12-4 and TRBJ2-3, with 15 bases matching TRBD2. The V segment lost 4 bases and the J segment 4 bases; nucleotides outside the gene matches: 12. This CDR3 has 19 residues. CDR3 DNA: TGTGCCAGCAGTTACGCCCCGGGACTAGCGGGGGGACGGTCAGATACGCAGTATTTT. This codes for CASSYAPGLAGGRSDTQYF.

The table lists this clonotype with many counts. This chain uses TRBV28 with TRBJ1-2, with a tentative D call TRBD1 (6 bases). The CDR3 extends over 12 amino acids. Germline values: CDR1 MDHEN, CDR2 SYDVKM. V lost 7 bases and J 10 bases, leaving 16 bases between the germline ends. The CDR3 loop reads CASTSEGGTYTF. The CDR3 DNA sequence: TGTGCCAGCACCTCGGAGGGGGGGACCTACACCTTC.